The present T cell receptor (beta chain) was sequenced within a study of cytomegalovirus exposure and HLA in healthy donors. Study as a whole: Sequencing of about 179 million T cells in an earlier analysis found more than 100 million unique TCR beta sequences.

Notes on this clone: Its antigen remains unknown.

The V and J ends lost 3 bases and 2 bases, in that order; junction bases with no gene match: 6. Germline V gene data show CDR1 as LNHDA and CDR2 as SQIVND (reference sequence). The CDR3 loop spans 16 amino acids. PCR employed 60 Vbeta and 13 Jbeta primers. TCRdb keeps only in-frame clones here, not all; method: immunoSEQ multiplex PCR. This table holds some 200,000 clones. Study findings and constraints: Productive rates of about 87% or about 30% were seen for most TCR beta V segments in an earlier analysis. For most subjects, TCR beta sequences were reported to predict HLA-A and HLA-B alleles with accuracy. Available immune exposure information was restricted to CMV serostatus only.

The sequence was collected from a boy younger than 18 in good health and CMV-seronegative. The rearrangement links TRBV19 to TRBJ2-3, with 9 bases identical to TRBD2. The source material was PBMCs. CDR3 loop: CASSIGSGGTTDTQYF. CDR3 DNA sequence: TGTGCCAGTAGTATTGGTAGCGGGGGCACCACAGATACGCAGTATTTT.